Listed below are T cell receptor beta chains from one sample, sequenced in a study of control samples from healthy donors and cancer patients. Assay used: immunoSEQ multiplex PCR; TCRdb lists only in-frame clones, some missing. This sample carries 80,000 to 100,000 clones, 80% to 95% of them seen once, and the ten largest clones take around 3%. Sample: blood. These TCRs come from a human donor in good health. The donor label of this sample is uncertain. The CDR3 runs from the conserved cysteine through the conserved F or W. A D gene is named only where the DNA matches it firmly. Where a row states a size, it is once, few, many or the class of an expanded clone; other rows omit it.

V: TRBV6-1
J: TRBJ2-3
size: -
D: TRBD2
DNA: TGTGCCAGCAGTGAACTAGCGGGGGGGCCAGATACGCAGTATTTT
CDR3: CASSELAGGPDTQYF

V: TRBV27
J: TRBJ2-3
size: -
D: TRBD2
DNA: TGTGCCAGCAGTTTCGGGGCACTAGCGGGGGGCACAGATACGCAGTATTTT
CDR3: CASSFGALAGGTDTQYF

V: TRBV6-6
J: TRBJ2-2
size: few
D: -
DNA: TGTGCCAGCAGTTATACCCCCCTACCGGATACCGGGGAGCTGTTTTTT
CDR3: CASSYTPLPDTGELFF

V: TRBV3-1/TRBV3-2
J: TRBJ1-6
size: -
D: -
DNA: TGTGCCAGCAGCCCGGGCCACCCGGGCCAAGCGTCACCCCTCCACTTT
CDR3: CASSPGHPGQASPLHF

V: TRBV30
J: TRBJ1-1
size: -
D: -
DNA: TGTGCCTGGACACTGAACACTGAAGCTTTCTTT
CDR3: CAWTLNTEAFF

V: TRBV10-3
J: TRBJ1-6
size: -
D: -
DNA: TGTGCCATCAGTGAGTCATATAATTCACCCCTCCACTTT
CDR3: CAISESYNSPLHF

V: TRBV5-6
J: TRBJ2-3
size: -
D: -
DNA: TGTGCCAGCAGCACAGGACTGGGCACAGATACGCAGTATTTT
CDR3: CASSTGLGTDTQYF

V: TRBV24-1
J: TRBJ2-5
size: once
D: TRBD2
DNA: TGTGCCACCAGTGACCCCGGACTAGCGGGGGTGGAAGAGACCCAGTACTTC
CDR3: CATSDPGLAGVEETQYF

V: TRBV5-5
J: TRBJ2-1
size: -
D: -
DNA: TGTGCCAGCAGTCCCTTACTGATTACCTACAATGAGCAGTTCTTC
CDR3: CASSPLLITYNEQFF

V: TRBV6-6
J: TRBJ1-3
size: once
D: -
DNA: TGTGCCAGCAGTACCGGGGGCCTAGCGGGAAACACCATATATTTT
CDR3: CASSTGGLAGNTIYF

V: TRBV19
J: TRBJ1-5
size: -
D: TRBD1
DNA: TGTGCCAGTAGTCCCAAGGACAGGGGCGGGAATCAGCCCCAGCATTTT
CDR3: CASSPKDRGGNQPQHF

V: TRBV3-1/TRBV3-2
J: TRBJ1-1
size: -
D: -
DNA: TGTGCCAGCAGCCAATACAGTCAGAACACTGAAGCTTTCTTT
CDR3: CASSQYSQNTEAFF

V: TRBV2
J: TRBJ1-3
size: -
D: -
DNA: TGTGCCAGCAGTGAAGGTTTAAGAATGGGAAACACCATATATTTT
CDR3: CASSEGLRMGNTIYF

V: TRBV5-8
J: TRBJ2-5
size: -
D: -
DNA: TGTGCCAGCAGCTTGGGGGGGACCCGCGGCGAGACCCAGTACTTC
CDR3: CASSLGGTRGETQYF

V: TRBV20-1
J: TRBJ2-1
size: -
D: -
DNA: TGCAGTGAAGGGGCTTACAATGAGCAGTTCTTC
CDR3: CSEGAYNEQFF

V: TRBV6-6
J: TRBJ2-7
size: once
D: TRBD2
DNA: TGTGCCAGCAGTTCCTCGGGGACTAGTGAGGGCGAGCAGTACTTC
CDR3: CASSSSGTSEGEQYF

V: TRBV5-1
J: TRBJ1-4
size: -
D: -
DNA: TGCGCCAGCAGCTTGGGGAGGGTTGGGGAAAAACTGTTTTTT
CDR3: CASSLGRVGEKLFF

V: TRBV7-9
J: TRBJ1-1
size: -
D: -
DNA: TGTGCCAGCAGCTCAACAGGGTACATGAACACTGAAGCTTTCTTT
CDR3: CASSSTGYMNTEAFF

V: TRBV6-6
J: TRBJ1-3
size: -
D: -
DNA: TGTGCCAGCAAAAAACAGTCCCACTCTGGAAACACCATATATTTT
CDR3: CASKKQSHSGNTIYF

V: TRBV12-3/TRBV12-4
J: TRBJ1-5
size: -
D: -
DNA: TGTGCCAGCAGTTTAGCCCGCAATCAGCCCCAGCATTTT
CDR3: CASSLARNQPQHF

V: TRBV11-2
J: TRBJ2-6
size: -
D: TRBD1
DNA: TGTGCCACCCGGGACAGGAGCAACTCTGGGGCCAACGTCCTGACTTTC
CDR3: CATRDRSNSGANVLTF

V: TRBV27
J: TRBJ1-5
size: -
D: TRBD1
DNA: TGTGCCAGCAGGCCGGTATCGGGACAGGGAAACAATCAGCCCCAGCATTTT
CDR3: CASRPVSGQGNNQPQHF

V: TRBV3-1/TRBV3-2
J: TRBJ1-3
size: few
D: -
DNA: TGTGCCAGCAGCCAAGGGTGGGGGTCCCGGAGCACCATATATTTT
CDR3: CASSQGWGSRSTIYF

V: TRBV7-2
J: TRBJ1-4
size: -
D: -
DNA: TGTGCCAGCAGCCCACATAGGGGAGGGGTTGGTGAAAAACTGTTTTTT
CDR3: CASSPHRGGVGEKLFF

V: TRBV9
J: TRBJ2-2
size: -
D: TRBD2
DNA: TGTGCCAGCAGCGTATCCCTAGCGGGGGTCACCGGGGAGCTGTTTTTT
CDR3: CASSVSLAGVTGELFF

V: TRBV19
J: TRBJ1-2
size: -
D: TRBD1
DNA: TGTGCCAGTAGCCAGACCACAGGGGTGGGGTATGGCTACACCTTC
CDR3: CASSQTTGVGYGYTF

V: TRBV7-2
J: TRBJ1-5
size: -
D: TRBD1
DNA: TGTGCCAGCAGCTTGGGACAGGTAACTCAGCCCCAGCATTTT
CDR3: CASSLGQVTQPQHF

V: TRBV18
J: TRBJ1-1
size: once
D: -
DNA: TGTGCCAGCTCACCGGGGGTGAACACTGAAGCTTTCTTT
CDR3: CASSPGVNTEAFF

V: TRBV6-5
J: TRBJ1-2
size: -
D: -
DNA: TGTGCCAGCAGTCTTTCCTCCGGTAACCACTATGGCTACACCTTC
CDR3: CASSLSSGNHYGYTF

V: TRBV6-1
J: TRBJ1-4
size: -
D: -
DNA: TGTGCCAGCAGTGAAGGCCGGTATAATGAAAAACTGTTTTTT
CDR3: CASSEGRYNEKLFF

V: TRBV27
J: TRBJ1-5
size: -
D: -
DNA: TGTGCCAGCAGTTTTAACGGCGTGAATCAGCCCCAGCATTTT
CDR3: CASSFNGVNQPQHF

V: TRBV6-5
J: TRBJ2-1
size: -
D: -
DNA: TGTGCCAGCAGTTACTCGCTGGGGCACAATGAGCAGTTCTTC
CDR3: CASSYSLGHNEQFF

V: TRBV30
J: TRBJ1-1
size: -
D: -
DNA: TGTGCCTGGAGTGTAAGGTCGGTGGCAGACACTGAAGCTTTCTTT
CDR3: CAWSVRSVADTEAFF

V: TRBV4-3
J: TRBJ1-3
size: -
D: -
DNA: TGCGCCAGCAGCCAAGGAGCAGGGGCCTCTGGAAACACCATATATTTT
CDR3: CASSQGAGASGNTIYF

V: TRBV11-2
J: TRBJ2-7
size: -
D: -
DNA: TGTGCCAGCAGCTTGGAAGCCACCTACGAGCAGTACTTC
CDR3: CASSLEATYEQYF

V: TRBV7-2
J: TRBJ2-3
size: -
D: -
DNA: TGTGCCAGCAGCTTAGGCGGGGCCACAGATACGCAGTATTTT
CDR3: CASSLGGATDTQYF

V: TRBV25-1
J: TRBJ1-2
size: -
D: -
DNA: TGTGCCAGCAGTGAATCAGGGCGGGGGGGCAACTATGGCTACACCTTC
CDR3: CASSESGRGGNYGYTF

V: TRBV6-6
J: TRBJ1-2
size: -
D: TRBD1
DNA: TGTGCCAGCGACTGGGGAGGGGGCGACGGCTACACCTTC
CDR3: CASDWGGGDGYTF

V: TRBV11-2
J: TRBJ2-5
size: -
D: -
DNA: TGTGCCAGCAGCTTAGGGTCTTGGGAAGAGACCCAGTACTTC
CDR3: CASSLGSWEETQYF

V: TRBV6-1
J: TRBJ1-4
size: -
D: -
DNA: TGTGCCAGCAGTGACTTTAGCGGAACAACTAATGAAAAACTGTTTTTT
CDR3: CASSDFSGTTNEKLFF

V: TRBV19
J: TRBJ1-5
size: -
D: -
DNA: TGTGCCAGTAGTACCCGACCTAATCAGCCCCAGCATTTT
CDR3: CASSTRPNQPQHF

V: TRBV3-1/TRBV3-2
J: TRBJ1-5
size: -
D: -
DNA: TGTGCCAGCAGCCAAGGGGGCCATCAGCCCCAGCATTTT
CDR3: CASSQGGHQPQHF

V: TRBV19
J: TRBJ2-5
size: -
D: TRBD1
DNA: TGTGCCAGTGCCTGGGACAGCCAAGAGACCCAGTACTTC
CDR3: CASAWDSQETQYF

V: TRBV30
J: TRBJ1-3
size: -
D: -
DNA: TGTGCCTGGAGTTCGGGGGCGGGCGGAAACACCATATATTTT
CDR3: CAWSSGAGGNTIYF

V: TRBV30
J: TRBJ1-4
size: -
D: -
DNA: TGTGCCTGGAGTGGGGGAAGGGGATATGAAAAACTGTTTTTT
CDR3: CAWSGGRGYEKLFF

V: TRBV6-1
J: TRBJ1-3
size: -
D: TRBD1
DNA: TGTGCCAGCAGTGAGGAAGGGGGCAGTGGAAACACCATATATTTT
CDR3: CASSEEGGSGNTIYF

V: TRBV4-2
J: TRBJ2-7
size: -
D: TRBD2
DNA: TGTGCCAGCAGCCAGCGGAGCGGGGGAGTCTACGAGCAGTACTTC
CDR3: CASSQRSGGVYEQYF

V: TRBV7-2
J: TRBJ1-5
size: -
D: -
DNA: TGTGCCAGCAGCCCCAGCGCGGGACATTTGAATCAGCCCCAGCATTTT
CDR3: CASSPSAGHLNQPQHF

V: TRBV5-1
J: TRBJ2-1
size: -
D: -
DNA: TGCGCCAGCAGTGACGGGGGCAACAATGAGCAGTTCTTC
CDR3: CASSDGGNNEQFF

V: TRBV6-1
J: TRBJ2-2
size: -
D: TRBD2
DNA: TGTGCCAGCAGTGAATTGGGGAGGGAAAGTGGCGGGGAGCTGTTTTTT
CDR3: CASSELGRESGGELFF

V: TRBV9
J: TRBJ1-3
size: -
D: -
DNA: TGTGCCAGCAGCAAACGCAGGGGAGTGGACACCATATATTTT
CDR3: CASSKRRGVDTIYF

V: TRBV19
J: TRBJ1-6
size: -
D: -
DNA: TGTGCCAGTAATTCAGGGCCAGCTAATTCACCCCTCCACTTT
CDR3: CASNSGPANSPLHF

V: TRBV12-3/TRBV12-4
J: TRBJ2-3
size: -
D: -
DNA: TGTGCCAGCAGTCCTGACGAAGGGGATACGCAGTATTTT
CDR3: CASSPDEGDTQYF